The 15 T cell receptor beta chains presented below share a single source sample, sequenced in a study of blood T cell repertoires in COVID-19. Data came from immunoSEQ multiplex PCR; TCRdb stores just in-frame clones and leaves some out. Altogether 250,000 to 300,000 clones are present, more than 85% being singletons, with the ten largest covering 3.6%. The material sequenced was peripheral blood. The source is a man aged 18 to 29 with active or convalescent COVID-19.

This chain uses TRBV28 with TRBJ1-6, with D maybe TRBD1 (6 bases). From germline, CDR1 is MDHEN and CDR2 SYDVKM. The CDR3 sequence is 15 residues long. Trimming took 3 bases from V and 7 from J, leaving 13 bases between them. CDR3 in amino acids: CASSFSDRINSPLHF. CDR3 nucleotide sequence: TGTGCCAGCAGTTTTTCTGACAGGATAAATTCACCCCTCCACTTT.

This clone was detected only a few times. This chain connects TRBV6-1 to TRBJ2-7; 8 nucleotides line up with TRBD1. Germline trimming cut 2 bases from V and 6 bases from J; bases unmatched to any gene: 9. Germline values: CDR1 MNHNS, CDR2 SASEGT. The CDR3 totals 15 residues. The chain's CDR3 is CASSEQAGGNGEQYF. CDR3 coding DNA: TGTGCCAGCAGTGAACAGGCAGGGGGCAACGGCGAGCAGTACTTC.

The chain couples TRBV14 to TRBJ1-2; D is undetermined. V lost 0 bases and J 3 bases, leaving 8 bases between the germline ends. Germline-derived CDR1 and CDR2 are SGHDN and FVKESK. The CDR3 spans 14 residues. CDR3 DNA sequence: TGTGCCAGCAGCCAAGATTCCGGTGACTATGGCTACACCTTC. This sequence encodes CASSQDSGDYGYTF.

V usage is TRBV2 and J usage is TRBJ2-6; 9 bases are shared with TRBD2. Losses at the gene ends were 7 bases for V and 0 bases for J; bases not matched to a gene: 7. CDR1 SNHLY and CDR2 FYNNEI come from the germline V gene. The CDR3 consists of 17 residues. CDR3 nucleotides: TGTGCCAGCATGGCTGGCGGGGGGGGCTCTGGGGCCAACGTCCTGACTTTC. Translated, it gives CASMAGGGGSGANVLTF.

The genes are TRBV3-1 (or the pseudogene TRBV3-2) and TRBJ1-4; no reliable D call. V dropped 2 bases and J dropped 8 bases, with 9 bases sitting between them. The germline V gene encodes CDR1 LGHDT and CDR2 YNNKEL (reference sequence). The CDR3 is 13 amino acids. In DNA form, the CDR3 reads TGTGCCAGCAGCCAAAACACAGCCGAAAAACTGTTTTTT. This gives the protein CASSQNTAEKLFF.

J is TRBJ2-3 and V is TRBV3-1 (or the pseudogene TRBV3-2), with D perhaps TRBD1 (5 bases). CDR1 LGHDT and CDR2 YNNKEL come from the germline V gene (reference sequence). CDR3 length: 15 amino acids. Trimming took off 1 base at V and 0 bases at J, with 8 bases between the two ends. In DNA, the CDR3 is TGTGCCAGCAGCCAAGGACAGTTTAGCACAGATACGCAGTATTTT. Amino acid sequence: CASSQGQFSTDTQYF.

DNA for the CDR3: TGTGCCAGCAGGTCTCAGGGGTACGAGCAGTTCTTC. Translating gives CASRSQGYEQFF. The rearrangement joins TRBV6-5 to TRBJ2-1; D perhaps matches TRBD1 (6 bases). Germline-derived CDR1 and CDR2 are MNHEY and SVGAGI. The CDR3 has 12 amino acids. Between the trimmed V and J ends, which lost 6 bases and 10 bases, there was a span of 13 bases.

This clone was counted ten times or more. The chain employs TRBV4-3 and TRBJ2-7; 9 bases are a match to TRBD2. Trimming took 0 bases from V and 3 from J; bases not matched to a gene: 6. Germline values: CDR1 LGHNA, CDR2 YSLEER. The CDR3 covers 16 residues. The CDR3: CASSQDVSGRNYEQYF. The CDR3 DNA is TGCGCCAGCAGCCAAGATGTAAGCGGGAGGAACTACGAGCAGTACTTC.

This clone occurred a few times. The rearrangement uses TRBV6-6 and TRBJ2-1, with D hard to call. The length of the CDR3 is 14 residues. V was trimmed by 3 bases and J by 7 bases, leaving 13 bases between them. The germline CDR1 and CDR2 sequences are MNHNY and SVGAGI (reference sequence). CDR3 sequence (DNA): TGTGCCAGCAGTTATAGCCAGTTTTCGAATGAGCAGTTCTTC. Translating it yields CASSYSQFSNEQFF.

This sequence joins TRBV6-6 and TRBJ1-2, with D uncertain. Trimming took 11 bases from V and 0 from J, leaving 13 bases between them. This CDR3 region has 13 residues. Germline lookup yields CDR1 MNHNY and CDR2 SVGAGI (reference sequence). The chain's CDR3 is CAVRGEANYGYTF. The CDR3, as DNA: TGTGCCGTGCGAGGCGAAGCTAACTATGGCTACACCTTC.

This chain joins TRBV30 and TRBJ2-7; D possibly corresponds to TRBD2 (6 bases). Trimming removed 2 bases at V and 6 bases at J, with 8 bases between. The CDR3 has 11 amino acids. The germline V gene encodes CDR1 GTSNPN and CDR2 SVGIG (reference sequence). This chain's CDR3 is CAWSPGLEQYF. DNA for the CDR3: TGTGCCTGGAGTCCGGGACTCGAGCAGTACTTC. Full variable domain (missing parts from reference TRBV30 and TRBJ2-7): SQTIHQWPATLVQPVGSPLSLECTVEGTSNPNLYWYRQAAGRGLQLLFYSVGIGQISSEVPQNLSASRPQDRQFILSSKKLLLSDSGFYLCAWSPGLEQYFGPGTRLTVT.

The chain links TRBV15 to TRBJ1-1; 9 bases align to TRBD1. The CDR3 length is 14 residues. The V and J ends lost 6 bases and 4 bases, in that order; junction bases with no gene match: 6. CDR1 and CDR2 (germline): LNHNV, YYDKDF (reference sequence). CDR3 DNA: TGTGCCACCAGGTATGCGGACAGGGGCACTGAAGCTTTCTTT. Translating it yields CATRYADRGTEAFF. Together with reference TRBV15 and TRBJ1-1, the CDR3 gives the full variable domain: DAMVIQNPRYQVTQFGKPVTLSCSQTLNHNVMYWYQQKSSQAPKLLFHYYDKDFNNEADTPDNFQSRRPNTSFCFLDIRSPGLGDTAMYLCATRYADRGTEAFFGQGTRLTVV.

The chain recombines TRBV11-3 with TRBJ2-7; weak D call: TRBD1 (8 bases). The length of the CDR3 is 20 residues. CDR1 SGHNT and CDR2 YENEEA come from the germline V gene. The ends were cut back, 4 bases at V and 2 bases at J, with 30 bases in the middle. Here the CDR3 DNA reads TGTGCCAGCAGCTCCAGGGAGGGCGGGACAGGTCTTTTTACTCCCTACGAGCAGTACTTC. Translated: CASSSREGGTGLFTPYEQYF.

The chain uses TRBV3-1 (or the pseudogene TRBV3-2) and TRBJ2-7; D may be TRBD2 (6 bases). This CDR3 region has 15 residues. Germline V lookup: CDR1 LGHDT, CDR2 YNNKEL (reference sequence). V was clipped by 1 base and J by 2 bases, with 12 bases between them. The CDR3 loop is CASSQAGVGAYEQYF. CDR3 sequence (DNA): TGTGCCAGCAGCCAAGCGGGGGTGGGCGCCTACGAGCAGTACTTC.

The V and J genes are TRBV29-1 and TRBJ2-7; TRBD2 matches at 14 bases. The V gene end was trimmed by 5 bases and the J gene end by 0 bases; junction bases not matched to a gene: 18. Per the germline V gene, CDR1 is SQVTM and CDR2 is ANQGSEA. The CDR3 is 20 amino acids. CDR3 in amino acids: CSVKTISAGTSGSPSYEQYF. CDR3 DNA sequence: TGCAGCGTTAAAACCATCTCCGCCGGGACTAGCGGGAGCCCCTCCTACGAGCAGTACTTC.